The subject of this entry is one T cell receptor (beta chain). Its antigen is still unknown. Treatment reported: some 20 received Ad26.COV2.S at low or high dose, single or two shots; 5 received placebo; per-sample allocation not given. Sampling occurred on day 63 after the first vaccine or placebo injection. Sequencing was performed with immunoSEQ multiplex PCR; in TCRdb, only in-frame clones are kept and a portion is missing. The sample has about 250,000 clones; 87% are singletons. This specimen belongs to a study of Ad26.COV2.S vaccination and SARS-CoV-2 variants. At the level of the study: In the study, Ad26.COV2.S was injected intramuscularly once, or twice 56 days apart.

V shed 5 bases and J shed 4 bases, with 14 bases lying between them. CDR1 is LGHNT, CDR2 FRNRAP, per germline. The CDR3 has 14 amino acids. The study, taken as a whole, reports: Substantial post-vaccination breadth of spike-specific CD8+ and CD4+ T cell responses was reported.

This material consisted of peripheral blood, taken in a trial of Ad26.COV2.S vaccine versus placebo. The rearrangement uses TRBV12-5 and TRBJ1-2; possibly TRBD1 for D (6 bases). The TCR was taken from a person between 18 and 59 years old who received the Ad26.COV2.S COVID-19 vaccine or a placebo. CDR3 sequence reads: CASGPNRVSYGYTF. The CDR3 nucleotides read TGTGCTAGTGGTCCCAACAGGGTTTCCTATGGCTACACCTTC.